This is a list of T cell receptor beta chains from one sample in a study of technical replicates of blood from a few donors. Method: immunoSEQ multiplex PCR; TCRdb's copy keeps in-frame clones and lacks some. The sample lists under 90,000 clones, just over 90% occurring once. The sample consisted of T cells isolated from PBMCs. These TCRs come from a human donor in good health. Each CDR3 is given with its conserved first and last residue. D genes are given only for firm matches. Clone size, where shown, is once, few, many, or a class for clones that have expanded.

J gene: TRBJ1-2; clone size: .; D gene: .; V gene: TRBV9; CDR3 protein: CASSNSTGLGGYTF; CDR3 DNA: TGTGCCAGCAGCAACTCTACAGGGCTGGGTGGCTACACCTTC
J gene: TRBJ1-6; clone size: once; D gene: .; V gene: TRBV27; CDR3 protein: CASSLLNPGLLNSPLHF; CDR3 DNA: TGTGCCAGCAGTCTACTAAACCCGGGACTTCTAAATTCACCCCTCCACTTT
J gene: TRBJ2-7; clone size: .; D gene: TRBD1; V gene: TRBV27; CDR3 protein: CASRSPTGATQYF; CDR3 DNA: TGTGCCAGCAGATCACCGACAGGGGCGACGCAGTACTTC
J gene: TRBJ2-1; clone size: .; D gene: TRBD2; V gene: TRBV18; CDR3 protein: CASSPPGTSTSGEQFF; CDR3 DNA: TGTGCCAGCTCACCCCCCGGGACTAGCACGAGTGGTGAGCAGTTCTTC
J gene: TRBJ1-4; clone size: .; D gene: .; V gene: TRBV13; CDR3 protein: CASSVFEGEKLFF; CDR3 DNA: TGTGCCAGCAGCGTCTTCGAGGGCGAAAAACTGTTTTTT
J gene: TRBJ1-6; clone size: .; D gene: TRBD1; V gene: TRBV6-4; CDR3 protein: CASSLDRVGSPLHF; CDR3 DNA: TGTGCCAGCAGTCTAGACAGGGTGGGTTCACCCCTCCACTTT
J gene: TRBJ2-5; clone size: .; D gene: TRBD2; V gene: TRBV5-1; CDR3 protein: CASSLAIAGGEETQYF; CDR3 DNA: TGCGCCAGCAGCTTGGCAATAGCGGGAGGGGAAGAGACCCAGTACTTC
J gene: TRBJ2-7; clone size: .; D gene: .; V gene: TRBV28; CDR3 protein: CASRGTAGGEQYF; CDR3 DNA: TGTGCCAGCAGGGGGACAGCGGGTGGAGAGCAGTACTTC
J gene: TRBJ2-1; clone size: .; D gene: TRBD2; V gene: TRBV10-3; CDR3 protein: CAISESRTSGLGEQFF; CDR3 DNA: TGTGCCATCAGTGAGTCGAGAACTAGCGGTCTAGGGGAGCAGTTCTTC
J gene: TRBJ2-4; clone size: .; D gene: .; V gene: TRBV4-1; CDR3 protein: CASSQHLMGRSKNIQYF; CDR3 DNA: TGCGCCAGCAGCCAACATCTAATGGGCAGATCAAAAAACATTCAGTACTTC
J gene: TRBJ2-3; clone size: .; D gene: TRBD2; V gene: TRBV27; CDR3 protein: CASSSKLAGTTDTQYF; CDR3 DNA: TGTGCCAGCAGTTCCAAGCTAGCGGGAACCACAGATACGCAGTATTTT
J gene: TRBJ2-3; clone size: .; D gene: TRBD1; V gene: TRBV5-1; CDR3 protein: CASSGQGTSSTDTQYF; CDR3 DNA: TGCGCCAGCAGCGGACAGGGGACCTCTAGCACAGATACGCAGTATTTT
J gene: TRBJ1-2; clone size: .; D gene: .; V gene: TRBV28; CDR3 protein: CASSRDSNYGYTF; CDR3 DNA: TGTGCCAGCAGCCGGGACTCTAACTATGGCTACACCTTC
J gene: TRBJ2-5; clone size: .; D gene: TRBD2; V gene: TRBV30; CDR3 protein: CAWTPGLAGGQETQYF; CDR3 DNA: TGTGCCTGGACCCCGGGACTAGCGGGGGGGCAGGAGACCCAGTACTTC
J gene: TRBJ2-1; clone size: .; D gene: TRBD1; V gene: TRBV5-1; CDR3 protein: CASSWRQGARNEQFF; CDR3 DNA: TGCGCCAGCAGCTGGAGACAGGGGGCGCGGAATGAGCAGTTCTTC
J gene: TRBJ2-3; clone size: .; D gene: TRBD1; V gene: TRBV5-4; CDR3 protein: CASSSQGAADTQYF; CDR3 DNA: TGTGCCAGCAGCTCGCAGGGGGCGGCAGATACGCAGTATTTT
J gene: TRBJ2-1; clone size: .; D gene: .; V gene: TRBV4-1; CDR3 protein: CASSQRTAINEQFF; CDR3 DNA: TGCGCCAGCAGCCAACGGACAGCTATCAATGAGCAGTTCTTC
J gene: TRBJ2-7; clone size: .; D gene: .; V gene: TRBV4-1; CDR3 protein: CASSQDGSLRDEQYF; CDR3 DNA: TGCGCCAGCAGCCAAGATGGTAGTTTGAGAGACGAGCAGTACTTC
J gene: TRBJ2-3; clone size: .; D gene: .; V gene: TRBV30; CDR3 protein: CAWSATVRTDTQYF; CDR3 DNA: TGTGCCTGGAGTGCCACTGTACGCACAGATACGCAGTATTTT
J gene: TRBJ2-4; clone size: .; D gene: TRBD1; V gene: TRBV27; CDR3 protein: CASSPETGRNIQYF; CDR3 DNA: TGTGCCAGCAGTCCCGAGACAGGGCGGAACATTCAGTACTTC
J gene: TRBJ1-2; clone size: .; D gene: .; V gene: TRBV30; CDR3 protein: CAWSVGQGYYGYTF; CDR3 DNA: TGTGCCTGGAGTGTAGGGCAGGGCTACTATGGCTACACCTTC
J gene: TRBJ2-1; clone size: .; D gene: TRBD2; V gene: TRBV7-9; CDR3 protein: CASSLAPSGSNEQFF; CDR3 DNA: TGTGCCAGCAGCTTAGCGCCTAGCGGGAGTAATGAGCAGTTCTTC
J gene: TRBJ2-1; clone size: .; D gene: TRBD2; V gene: TRBV11-2; CDR3 protein: CASSFLSGRAYNEQFF; CDR3 DNA: TGTGCCAGCAGCTTCCTTAGCGGGAGGGCCTACAATGAGCAGTTCTTC
J gene: TRBJ1-5; clone size: .; D gene: .; V gene: TRBV19; CDR3 protein: CASSMVGGDRQPQHF; CDR3 DNA: TGTGCCAGTAGTATGGTAGGGGGGGACCGTCAGCCCCAGCATTTT
J gene: TRBJ2-7; clone size: once; D gene: TRBD2; V gene: TRBV19; CDR3 protein: CASSMGLGTYEQYF; CDR3 DNA: TGTGCCAGTAGTATGGGACTAGGCACATACGAGCAGTACTTC
J gene: TRBJ2-5; clone size: .; D gene: .; V gene: TRBV19; CDR3 protein: CAAAGSTSGETQYF; CDR3 DNA: TGTGCCGCGGCCGGGAGCACGTCGGGGGAGACCCAGTACTTC
J gene: TRBJ2-6; clone size: .; D gene: .; V gene: TRBV29-1; CDR3 protein: CSVAGLVISGANVLTF; CDR3 DNA: TGCAGCGTTGCGGGACTCGTTATATCTGGGGCCAACGTCCTGACTTTC
J gene: TRBJ2-7; clone size: .; D gene: TRBD1; V gene: TRBV5-4; CDR3 protein: CASSFGTGTYEQYF; CDR3 DNA: TGTGCCAGCAGCTTCGGGACAGGTACCTACGAGCAGTACTTC
J gene: TRBJ2-3; clone size: .; D gene: TRBD2; V gene: TRBV7-2; CDR3 protein: CASSLSATSGGAVDTQYF; CDR3 DNA: TGTGCCAGCAGCTTATCAGCGACTAGCGGGGGGGCAGTAGATACGCAGTATTTT
J gene: TRBJ2-1; clone size: .; D gene: .; V gene: TRBV5-1; CDR3 protein: CASSLYGTSYNEQFF; CDR3 DNA: TGCGCCAGCAGCTTATATGGCACCTCCTACAATGAGCAGTTCTTC
J gene: TRBJ1-5; clone size: .; D gene: TRBD1; V gene: TRBV6-1; CDR3 protein: CASANRGLDQPQHF; CDR3 DNA: TGTGCCAGCGCGAACAGGGGGCTGGATCAGCCCCAGCATTTT
J gene: TRBJ2-1; clone size: .; D gene: TRBD2; V gene: TRBV4-1; CDR3 protein: CASSQDPSGMGEQFF; CDR3 DNA: TGCGCCAGCAGCCAAGACCCTAGCGGGATGGGTGAGCAGTTCTTC
J gene: TRBJ2-2; clone size: .; D gene: .; V gene: TRBV6-5; CDR3 protein: CASRLGHTGELFF; CDR3 DNA: TGTGCCAGCAGATTGGGACATACCGGGGAGCTGTTTTTT
J gene: TRBJ2-5; clone size: .; D gene: .; V gene: TRBV10-1; CDR3 protein: CASGLDSGEGETQYF; CDR3 DNA: TGCGCCAGCGGGCTGGACAGCGGAGAGGGGGAGACCCAGTACTTC
J gene: TRBJ1-1; clone size: .; D gene: .; V gene: TRBV19; CDR3 protein: CASIRNTEAFF; CDR3 DNA: TGTGCCAGTATCCGGAACACTGAAGCTTTCTTT
J gene: TRBJ2-7; clone size: .; D gene: TRBD2; V gene: TRBV28; CDR3 protein: CASSFYRGGRLYEQYF; CDR3 DNA: TGTGCCAGCAGTTTCTATCGGGGCGGGAGGTTATACGAGCAGTACTTC
J gene: TRBJ2-7; clone size: .; D gene: .; V gene: TRBV2; CDR3 protein: CAGSTGRSYEQYF; CDR3 DNA: TGTGCCGGGTCAACAGGGCGCTCCTACGAGCAGTACTTC
J gene: TRBJ1-1; clone size: .; D gene: .; V gene: TRBV19; CDR3 protein: CASRDRSRTEAFF; CDR3 DNA: TGTGCCAGTAGAGACAGGAGCAGAACTGAAGCTTTCTTT
J gene: TRBJ2-7; clone size: .; D gene: TRBD1; V gene: TRBV11-3; CDR3 protein: CASSLSSDRDDEQYF; CDR3 DNA: TGTGCCAGCAGCTTATCTTCGGACAGGGATGACGAGCAGTACTTC
J gene: TRBJ1-2; clone size: .; D gene: TRBD1; V gene: TRBV2; CDR3 protein: CARDRPPKVGYTF; CDR3 DNA: TGTGCCAGGGACAGGCCCCCCAAGGTTGGCTACACCTTC
J gene: TRBJ1-3; clone size: .; D gene: TRBD1; V gene: TRBV9; CDR3 protein: CASSPEQGSGNTIYF; CDR3 DNA: TGTGCCAGCAGCCCCGAACAGGGGTCCGGAAACACCATATATTTT
J gene: TRBJ2-2; clone size: .; D gene: .; V gene: TRBV5-5; CDR3 protein: CASSSGPAGDTGELFF; CDR3 DNA: TGTGCCAGCAGCTCCGGGCCGGCGGGTGACACCGGGGAGCTGTTTTTT
J gene: TRBJ1-5; clone size: .; D gene: .; V gene: TRBV29-1; CDR3 protein: CSSRTGNQPQHF; CDR3 DNA: TGCAGCTCGAGGACAGGCAATCAGCCCCAGCATTTT
J gene: TRBJ2-7; clone size: .; D gene: .; V gene: TRBV28; CDR3 protein: CASSANSGIPYEQYF; CDR3 DNA: TGTGCCAGCAGTGCGAACTCAGGGATACCCTACGAGCAGTACTTC
J gene: TRBJ2-7; clone size: .; D gene: .; V gene: TRBV19; CDR3 protein: CASSIGTATYEQYF; CDR3 DNA: TGTGCCAGTAGTATAGGGACAGCTACCTACGAGCAGTACTTC
J gene: TRBJ2-1; clone size: .; D gene: .; V gene: TRBV21-1; CDR3 protein: CASSKSQAGESYNEQFF; CDR3 DNA: TGTGCCAGCAGCAAAAGCCAAGCGGGAGAGAGCTACAATGAGCAGTTCTTC
J gene: TRBJ2-2; clone size: .; D gene: .; V gene: TRBV11-2; CDR3 protein: CASSLFRGRRGPSTGELFF; CDR3 DNA: TGTGCCAGCAGCTTATTTAGGGGCAGGCGGGGGCCTTCTACCGGGGAGCTGTTTTTT
J gene: TRBJ1-1; clone size: .; D gene: .; V gene: TRBV28; CDR3 protein: CASSPWAGIGGSNTEAFF; CDR3 DNA: TGTGCCAGCAGTCCCTGGGCCGGGATAGGAGGATCGAACACTGAAGCTTTCTTT
J gene: TRBJ2-3; clone size: .; D gene: .; V gene: TRBV4-1; CDR3 protein: CASRRTGISTDTQYF; CDR3 DNA: TGCGCCAGCAGGCGCACAGGGATAAGCACAGATACGCAGTATTTT
J gene: TRBJ1-2; clone size: .; D gene: .; V gene: TRBV28; CDR3 protein: CASRPPRGGYGYTF; CDR3 DNA: TGTGCCAGCAGGCCACCCCGAGGGGGCTATGGCTACACCTTC
J gene: TRBJ2-7; clone size: once; D gene: TRBD1; V gene: TRBV27; CDR3 protein: CASSFRLGQGYEQYF; CDR3 DNA: TGTGCCAGCAGTTTTCGACTGGGACAGGGCTACGAGCAGTACTTC
J gene: TRBJ2-3; clone size: .; D gene: .; V gene: TRBV19; CDR3 protein: CASSILGGLRILDGTQYF; CDR3 DNA: TGTGCCAGTAGTATTCTGGGTGGGCTCAGGATCCTCGATGGTACGCAGTATTTT
J gene: TRBJ2-2; clone size: .; D gene: .; V gene: TRBV5-1; CDR3 protein: CASSLSQSDTGELFF; CDR3 DNA: TGCGCCAGCAGCTTGTCACAGTCAGACACCGGGGAGCTGTTTTTT
J gene: TRBJ1-2; clone size: .; D gene: .; V gene: TRBV18; CDR3 protein: CASSPPGLLGYTF; CDR3 DNA: TGTGCCAGCTCACCCCCGGGACTCCTTGGCTACACCTTC
J gene: TRBJ2-7; clone size: .; D gene: .; V gene: TRBV27; CDR3 protein: CASSLGGESYEQYF; CDR3 DNA: TGTGCCAGCAGTTTAGGAGGGGAGAGCTACGAGCAGTACTTC
J gene: TRBJ2-7; clone size: .; D gene: .; V gene: TRBV18; CDR3 protein: CASSNGAQYF; CDR3 DNA: TGTGCCAGCTCCAATGGGGCCCAGTACTTC
J gene: TRBJ1-5; clone size: .; D gene: .; V gene: TRBV6-1; CDR3 protein: CASSENPGTSSNQPQHF; CDR3 DNA: TGTGCCAGCAGTGAAAACCCCGGGACATCTAGCAATCAGCCCCAGCATTTT
J gene: TRBJ1-4; clone size: few; D gene: TRBD1; V gene: TRBV2; CDR3 protein: CASSEYQGATNEKLFF; CDR3 DNA: TGTGCCAGCAGTGAATACCAGGGGGCAACTAATGAAAAACTGTTTTTT
J gene: TRBJ2-1; clone size: .; D gene: TRBD2; V gene: TRBV5-1; CDR3 protein: CASTLAGGLSSYNEQFF; CDR3 DNA: TGCGCCAGCACTTTAGCGGGAGGCCTGAGCTCCTACAATGAGCAGTTCTTC